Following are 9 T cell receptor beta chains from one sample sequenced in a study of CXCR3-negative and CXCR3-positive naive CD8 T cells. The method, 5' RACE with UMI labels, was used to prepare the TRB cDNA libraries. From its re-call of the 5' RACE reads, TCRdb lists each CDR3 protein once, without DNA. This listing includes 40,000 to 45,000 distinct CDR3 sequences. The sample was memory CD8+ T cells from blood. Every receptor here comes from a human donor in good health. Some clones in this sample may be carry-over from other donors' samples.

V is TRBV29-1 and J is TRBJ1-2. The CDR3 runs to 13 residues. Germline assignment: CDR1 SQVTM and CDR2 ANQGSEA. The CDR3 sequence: CSVEEEAGLGYNF.

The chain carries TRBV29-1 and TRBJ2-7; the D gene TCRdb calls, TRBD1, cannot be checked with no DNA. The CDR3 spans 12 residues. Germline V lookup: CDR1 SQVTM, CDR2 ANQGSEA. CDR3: CSAYGHYSEQYF.

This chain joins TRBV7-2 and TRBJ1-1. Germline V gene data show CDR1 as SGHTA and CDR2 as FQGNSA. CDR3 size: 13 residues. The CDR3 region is CASSLARAVEAFF.

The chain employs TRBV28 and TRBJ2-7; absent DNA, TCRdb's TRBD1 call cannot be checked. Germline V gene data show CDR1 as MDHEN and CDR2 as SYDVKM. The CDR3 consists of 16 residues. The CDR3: CASSSPITNRDYEQYF.

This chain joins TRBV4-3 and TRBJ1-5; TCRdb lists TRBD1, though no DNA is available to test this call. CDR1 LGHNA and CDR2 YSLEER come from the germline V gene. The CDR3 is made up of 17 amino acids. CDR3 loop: CASSQSFRGGGNQPQHF.

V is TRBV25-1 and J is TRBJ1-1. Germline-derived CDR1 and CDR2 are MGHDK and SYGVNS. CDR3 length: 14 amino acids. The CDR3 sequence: CASSEYYGLGEAFF.

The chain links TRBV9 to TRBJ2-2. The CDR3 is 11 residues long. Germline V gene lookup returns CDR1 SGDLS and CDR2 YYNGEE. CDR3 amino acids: CASSVSGELFF. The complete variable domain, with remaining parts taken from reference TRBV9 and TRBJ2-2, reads DSGVTQTPKHLITATGQRVTLRCSPRSGDLSVYWYQQSLDQGLQFLIQYYNGEERAKGNILERFSAQQFPDLHSELNLSSLELGDSALYFCASSVSGELFFGEGSRLTVL.

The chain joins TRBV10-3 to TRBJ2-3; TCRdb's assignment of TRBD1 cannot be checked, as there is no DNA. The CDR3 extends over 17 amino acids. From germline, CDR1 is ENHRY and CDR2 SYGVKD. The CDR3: CAISDRTGQGSTDTQYF.

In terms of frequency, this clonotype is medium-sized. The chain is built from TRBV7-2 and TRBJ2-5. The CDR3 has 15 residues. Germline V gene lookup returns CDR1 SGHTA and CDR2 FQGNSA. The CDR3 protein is CASSGSGASGETQYF.